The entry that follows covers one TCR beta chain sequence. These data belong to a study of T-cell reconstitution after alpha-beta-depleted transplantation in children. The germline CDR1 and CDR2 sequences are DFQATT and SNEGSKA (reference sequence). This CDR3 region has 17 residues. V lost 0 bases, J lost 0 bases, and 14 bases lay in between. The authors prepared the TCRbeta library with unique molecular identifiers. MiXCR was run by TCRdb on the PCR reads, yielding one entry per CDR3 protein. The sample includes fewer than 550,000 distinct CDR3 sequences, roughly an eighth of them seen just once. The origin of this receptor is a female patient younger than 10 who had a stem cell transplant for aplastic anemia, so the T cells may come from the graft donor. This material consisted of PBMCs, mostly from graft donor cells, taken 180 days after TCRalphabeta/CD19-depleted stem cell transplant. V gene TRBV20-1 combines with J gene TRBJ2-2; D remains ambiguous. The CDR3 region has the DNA TGCAGTGCTAGAGAAGATTATCGGCGGACGAACACCGGGGAGCTGTTTTTT. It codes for CSAREDYRRTNTGELFF.